The 9 T cell receptor beta chains below were found in one sample sequenced in a study of blood T cells in healthy people across ages. PCR was performed a second time for about 7 to 12 cycles using a sample-barcoded 5' primer and a J-beta primer mix. TCRdb fed the 5' RACE reads into MiXCR, producing one record per CDR3 protein. Of some 900,000 distinct CDR3 sequences listed, about 30% were seen once; the top ten hold approximately 15%. The sequenced sample was blood. The origin of the receptors is a woman aged 80 or older in good health.

As to this clonotype: A much larger clone sits a single nucleotide away, making a read error possible. This rearrangement joins TRBV12-3 or TRBV12-4 to TRBJ2-3; weak D call: TRBD1 (6 bases). V was cut by 5 bases and J by 3 bases, with 18 bases left in between. The length of the CDR3 is 16 residues. The chain's CDR3 is CASSPARTGRTDTQYF. CDR3 in DNA: TGTGCCAGCAGTCCAGCCCGAACAGGGAGAACAGATACGCAGTATTTT.

The sample holds many counts of this clonotype. The rearrangement uses TRBV12-3 or TRBV12-4 and TRBJ1-3, with D tentatively TRBD1 (5 bases). The CDR3 sequence is 13 residues long. Trimming removed 5 bases from V and 4 bases from J, with 9 bases in between. Written as DNA, the CDR3 is TGTGCCAGCAGTCATCAGGGCGGAAACACCATATATTTT. This translates into CASSHQGGNTIYF.

The sample holds many counts of this clonotype. This chain connects TRBV11-1 to TRBJ2-7, with 7 bases aligning to TRBD1. The CDR3 is made up of 15 amino acids. V shed 1 base and J 1 base; nucleotides not matched to a gene: 4. Looked up from germline, CDR1 is SGHAT and CDR2 is FQDESV (reference sequence). The CDR3 DNA reads TGTGCCAGCAGCTTAGAAGGGGGCGTATCCTACGAGCAGTACTTC. This gives the protein CASSLEGGVSYEQYF.

This clonotype was counted between two and nine times. The J gene is TRBJ2-3, the V gene TRBV7-2; possible D gene TRBD1, 6 bases. Trimming took 5 bases from V and 1 from J, leaving 16 bases between them. Germline V gene lookup returns CDR1 SGHTA and CDR2 FQGNSA. This CDR3 is built from 16 residues. The CDR3 nucleotides read TGTGCCAGCAGCACCTCAGGGGTACTGGGCACAGATACGCAGTATTTT. Encoded protein: CASSTSGVLGTDTQYF.

The table lists this clonotype with a few counts. The V and J genes are TRBV13 and TRBJ2-2; 11 nucleotides line up with TRBD1. Unmatched junction bases numbered 3, after V lost 5 bases and J lost 4 bases. Germline CDR1 reads PRHDT; CDR2 reads FYEKMQ (reference sequence). The CDR3 totals 15 residues. The CDR3 coding sequence is TGTGCCAGCAGCCGGACAGGGGGCAGCACCGGGGAGCTGTTTTTT. Residues: CASSRTGGSTGELFF.

This clonotype was recorded many times. The DNA of the CDR3 is TGTGCCAGCAGTGATGGGACAGGGGAGACCCAGTACTTC. Translation: CASSDGTGETQYF. The chain uses TRBV2 and TRBJ2-5; 9 bases are a match to TRBD1. Germline trimming cut 3 bases from V and 5 bases from J; bases unmatched to any gene: 1. Germline loops: CDR1 SNHLY, CDR2 FYNNEI. The CDR3 is 13 amino acids.

The rearrangement uses TRBV11-3 and TRBJ1-1; TRBD1 aligns across 7 bases. Looked up from germline, CDR1 is SGHNT and CDR2 is YENEEA. Germline trimming cut 4 bases from V and 4 bases from J; bases unmatched to any gene: 6. The CDR3 is 14 amino acids. The CDR3 reads CASSSLDRSTEAFF. In DNA, the CDR3 is TGTGCCAGCAGCTCCCTGGACAGGAGCACTGAAGCTTTCTTT.

In the case of this clonotype: This could be a read error, since a much larger clone is one nucleotide away. The rearrangement joins TRBV20-1 to TRBJ2-4; D perhaps matches TRBD2 (6 bases). The J call is in doubt because the DNA end fits TRBJ2-5 better. This CDR3 has 13 amino acids. Germline loops: CDR1 DFQATT, CDR2 SNEGSKA (reference sequence). The CDR3 sequence: CSGSGAPLETQYF. Here the CDR3 DNA reads TGCAGTGGTAGCGGAGCCCCTTTGGAGACCCAGTACTTC.

This clonotype was seen many times. The chain has TRBV6-2 or TRBV6-3 and TRBJ2-3; D gene uncertain. The CDR3 sequence is 16 residues long. Trimming stripped 6 bases from V and 2 bases from J, with 18 bases between. CDR1 and CDR2 (germline): MNHEY, SVGEGT. The CDR3 sequence: CASRARTPPPTDTQYF. In DNA, the CDR3 is TGTGCCAGCAGAGCAAGGACCCCCCCTCCCACAGATACGCAGTATTTT.